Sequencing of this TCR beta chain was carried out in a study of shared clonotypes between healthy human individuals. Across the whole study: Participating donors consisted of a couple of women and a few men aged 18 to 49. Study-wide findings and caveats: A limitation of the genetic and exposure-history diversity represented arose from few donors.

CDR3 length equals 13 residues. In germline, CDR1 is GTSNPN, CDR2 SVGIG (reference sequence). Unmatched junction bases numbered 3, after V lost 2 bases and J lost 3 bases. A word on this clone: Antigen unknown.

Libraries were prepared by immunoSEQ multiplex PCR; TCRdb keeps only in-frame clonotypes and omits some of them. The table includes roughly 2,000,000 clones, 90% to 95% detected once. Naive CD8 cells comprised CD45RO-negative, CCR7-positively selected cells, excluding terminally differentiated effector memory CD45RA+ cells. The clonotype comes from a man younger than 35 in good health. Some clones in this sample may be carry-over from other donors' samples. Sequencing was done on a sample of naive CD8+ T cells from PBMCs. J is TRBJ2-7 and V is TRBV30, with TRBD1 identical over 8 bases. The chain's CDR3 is CAWSFTGGYEQYF. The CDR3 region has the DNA TGTGCCTGGAGTTTCACAGGGGGCTACGAGCAGTACTTC.